This T cell receptor beta chain was captured in a study of Ad26.COV2.S vaccination and SARS-CoV-2 variants. Study in general: The donor participated in the COV1001 trial, in its Ad26.COV2.S arm. Intramuscular Ad26.COV2.S at 5x10^10 or 1x10^11 viral particles. Study findings and constraints: An underestimation of total T cell responses may have resulted from the TCR breadth and depth analyses.

Notes on this clone: Antigen specificity is unknown.

Treatment of the sample: about 20 received Ad26.COV2.S at low or high dose, single or two shots; about 5 received placebo; per-sample allocation not given. The samples date from day 63 after the first vaccine or placebo injection. Whoever gave the sample was an adult aged 18-55 years in Boston. Here immunoSEQ multiplex PCR was the method, and the copy in TCRdb shows in-frame clones only, minus some. The sample has about 430,000 clones, 80% to 95% seen once. The source was peripheral blood, collected in a trial of Ad26.COV2.S vaccine versus placebo. The TCR was taken from a person aged 18-65 years who received the Ad26.COV2.S COVID-19 vaccine or a placebo.

CDR3 loop: CASRLAGFYNEQFF. CDR3 coding DNA: TGCGCCAGCAGACTAGCGGGCTTTTACAATGAGCAGTTCTTC. The chain carries TRBV5-1 and TRBJ2-1; TRBD2 agrees at 9 bases. This CDR3 is built from 14 residues. The germline V gene encodes CDR1 SGHRS and CDR2 YFSETQ. The V and J ends lost 5 bases and 4 bases, in that order; junction bases with no gene match: 4.